The 5 T cell receptor beta chains in this list originate from one sample, sequenced in a study of Ad26.COV2.S vaccination and SARS-CoV-2 variants. TCRdb keeps only in-frame clones here, not all; method: immunoSEQ multiplex PCR. The table includes roughly 420,000 clones, 89% detected once. Documented treatment: approximately 18 received Ad26.COV2.S at low or high dose, single or two shots; 5 received placebo; per-sample allocation not given. At day 63 after the first vaccine or placebo injection, samples were drawn. The starting material was peripheral blood, obtained in a trial of Ad26.COV2.S vaccine versus placebo. The receptors here all came from a person between 18 and 65 years old who received the Ad26.COV2.S COVID-19 vaccine or a placebo.

This chain uses TRBV5-1 with TRBJ1-2; 8 nucleotides line up with TRBD1. The CDR3 sequence is 14 residues long. Losses at the gene ends were 4 bases for V and 4 bases for J; bases not matched to a gene: 6. Germline loops: CDR1 SGHRS, CDR2 YFSETQ. CDR3 DNA: TGCGCCAGCAGCCTGGTAGGGACAGGCTATGGCTACACCTTC. The encoded protein is CASSLVGTGYGYTF.

This clone was recorded only once. The rearrangement uses TRBV6-4 and TRBJ2-3, with a weak D call TRBD2 (6 bases). Germline values: CDR1 MRHNA, CDR2 SNTAGT. V was clipped by 9 bases and J by 0 bases, with 16 bases between them. The CDR3 covers 15 residues. CDR3 residues: CASAEGHSSTDTQYF. In DNA form, the CDR3 reads TGTGCCAGTGCGGAGGGGCATTCTAGCACAGATACGCAGTATTTT.

V and J are TRBV19 and TRBJ2-1; 10 bases are a match to TRBD1. The CDR3 is 16 amino acids. Germline CDR1 reads LNHDA; CDR2 reads SQIVND (reference sequence). Trimming took 9 bases from V and 7 from J; bases not matched to a gene: 15. This CDR3 reads CASKSPGTGALNEQFF. CDR3 sequence (DNA): TGTGCCAGCAAATCACCCGGGACAGGGGCCCTAAATGAGCAGTTCTTC.

The genes are TRBV7-3 and TRBJ2-5; D may correspond to TRBD1 or TRBD2 (5 bases each). V was pared by 4 bases and J by 0 bases, with 9 bases between. CDR1 is SGHTA, CDR2 FQGTGA, per germline. The CDR3 runs 14 residues. The chain's CDR3 is CASSSGPNQETQYF. CDR3 coding DNA: TGTGCCAGCAGCTCGGGACCAAACCAAGAGACCCAGTACTTC.

This clone appeared once. This rearrangement joins TRBV28 to TRBJ1-1, with D unclear. The ends were cut back, 3 bases at V and 6 bases at J, with 20 bases in the middle. The CDR3 is 16 residues long. In germline, CDR1 is MDHEN, CDR2 SYDVKM. The CDR3 nucleotides read TGTGCCAGCAGTTTTTCCCACACCCGGTTTGGTCCTGAAGCTTTCTTT. Amino acids: CASSFSHTRFGPEAFF. The whole variable domain, remainder taken from reference TRBV28 and TRBJ1-1, is DVKVTQSSRYLVKRTGEKVFLECVQDMDHENMFWYRQDPGLGLRLIYFSYDVKMKEKGDIPEGYSVSREKKERFSLILESASTNQTSMYLCASSFSHTRFGPEAFFGQGTRLTVV.